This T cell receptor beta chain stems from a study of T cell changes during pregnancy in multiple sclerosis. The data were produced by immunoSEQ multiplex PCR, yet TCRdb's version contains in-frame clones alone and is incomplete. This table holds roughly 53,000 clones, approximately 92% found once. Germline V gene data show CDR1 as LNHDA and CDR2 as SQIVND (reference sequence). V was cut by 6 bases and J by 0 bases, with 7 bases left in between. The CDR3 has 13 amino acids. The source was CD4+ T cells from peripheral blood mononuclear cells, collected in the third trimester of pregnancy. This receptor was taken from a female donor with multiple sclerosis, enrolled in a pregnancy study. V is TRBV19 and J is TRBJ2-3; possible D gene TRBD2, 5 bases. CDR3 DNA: TGTGCCAGTAGGAGGACTAGCACAGATACGCAGTATTTT. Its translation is CASRRTSTDTQYF.